This T cell receptor (beta chain) was obtained from a study of T cell responses to AZD1222 COVID-19 vaccine. Study-level points and caveats: Across spike, vaccine-associated CD4 TCRs were found, dominant at 160-218 and 743-854. Mostly white British, mostly female donors; authors suggested clonal diversity may be underestimated. Reportedly, nearly half the spike-specific TCRs target unmutated variant regions.

The CDR3 totals 16 residues. V gave up 4 bases and J gave up 5 bases; unmatched junction bases: 12. CDR1 and CDR2 (germline): SGHAT, FQNNGV. Produced via immunoSEQ multiplex PCR; TCRdb's table is partial and in-frame only. The profile shows about 140,000 clones, 90% to 95% of them singletons. On this clone itself: Its antigen is unknown.

This sequence joins TRBV11-2 and TRBJ2-7, with 9 bases identical to TRBD1. Sample: peripheral blood, taken on day 0 of MenACWY control vaccination. The receptor's source is an adult in good health. The CDR3 loop is CASSSRRDRVVNEQYF. CDR3 nucleotides: TGTGCCAGCAGCTCAAGACGGGACAGGGTGGTAAACGAGCAGTACTTC.